The 15 T cell receptor beta chains presented below share a single source sample, sequenced in a study of neurological immune-mediated disorders. From the 5' RACE reads, TCRdb called clonotypes with MiXCR, one entry per CDR3 protein. The sample holds approximately 50,000 distinct CDR3 sequences, about 3.5% seen once. Source material: PBMCs. These receptors came from a man between 40 and 49 years old with multiple sclerosis.

This clonotype was seen at least ten times. The chain joins TRBV29-1 to TRBJ2-3, with a tentative D call TRBD2 (7 bases). The V and J ends lost 7 bases and 4 bases respectively, with 18 bases between them. The CDR3 has 14 amino acids. Germline V lookup: CDR1 SQVTM, CDR2 ANQGSEA. DNA for the CDR3: TGCAGCGCGGACCGTGGGGGGGGCCCAGATACGCAGTATTTT. Translated, it gives CSADRGGGPDTQYF.

This clonotype was detected many times. The chain uses TRBV4-1 and TRBJ2-2; D may be TRBD1 (6 bases). This CDR3 has 16 amino acids. Trimming removed 0 bases from V and 6 bases from J, with 14 bases in between. The V gene's germline CDR1 is MGHRA and CDR2 YSYEKL. The CDR3 coding sequence is TGCGCCAGCAGCCAAGATCTGGGACAACGGGCCGGGGAGCTGTTTTTT. Amino acid sequence: CASSQDLGQRAGELFF.

This chain uses TRBV5-1 with TRBJ2-2, with 7 bases fitting TRBD1. Germline V gives CDR1 SGHRS, CDR2 YFSETQ. V shed 4 bases and J 6 bases; nucleotides not matched to a gene: 3. The CDR3 consists of 13 residues. CDR3: CASSTGTAGELFF. CDR3 coding DNA: TGCGCCAGCAGCACAGGGACAGCCGGGGAGCTGTTTTTT.

This clonotype showed up many times. J is TRBJ1-1 and V is TRBV10-3; D is undetermined. CDR1 and CDR2 from the germline V gene are ENHRY and SYGVKD. There are 13 residues in the CDR3. Between the trimmed V and J ends, which lost 7 bases and 1 base, there was a span of 10 bases. The CDR3 protein is CAITRASNTEAFF. CDR3 DNA sequence: TGTGCCATCACCCGGGCCTCGAACACTGAAGCTTTCTTT.

This clonotype was seen ten or more times. CDR3 protein: CASSVGGSYNEQFF. In DNA, the CDR3 is TGTGCCAGCAGCGTAGGTGGCTCGTACAATGAGCAGTTCTTC. The rearrangement uses TRBV9 and TRBJ2-1; no clear D. Germline loops: CDR1 SGDLS, CDR2 YYNGEE. The CDR3 runs 14 residues. Trimming stripped 0 bases from V and 4 bases from J, with 8 bases between.

Ten or more counts support this clonotype. The rearrangement links TRBV20-1 to TRBJ2-5; no firm D call. The CDR3 length is 14 residues. CDR1 and CDR2 (germline): DFQATT, SNEGSKA (reference sequence). The V end was cut by 1 base, the J end by 5 bases, with 14 bases between. The CDR3 sequence: CSARGPASWETQYF. CDR3 bases: TGCAGTGCTAGAGGCCCGGCTAGTTGGGAGACCCAGTACTTC.

The sample holds many counts of this clonotype. The chain's CDR3 is CASRKATGGYEQYF. In DNA, the CDR3 is TGCGCCAGCCGTAAGGCGACAGGTGGCTACGAGCAGTACTTC. The chain employs TRBV10-2 and TRBJ2-7; D might be TRBD1 (6 bases). Per the germline V gene, CDR1 is WSHSY and CDR2 is SAAADI. This CDR3 has 14 residues. V lost 8 bases and J lost 3, with 17 bases in between.

This clonotype was counted many times. J is TRBJ1-5 and V is TRBV6-6; D may be TRBD1 (5 bases). CDR1 and CDR2 from the germline V gene are MNHNY and SVGAGI (reference sequence). Trimming stripped 5 bases from V and 0 bases from J, with 14 bases between. This CDR3 spans 16 amino acids. The CDR3 here is CASSQGEIYSNQPQHF. The CDR3 DNA sequence: TGTGCCAGCAGTCAGGGAGAAATTTATAGCAATCAGCCCCAGCATTTT.

This clonotype has at least ten counts. This chain uses TRBV6-5 with TRBJ2-7; D may be TRBD1 (6 bases). The CDR3 is 11 amino acids. V was shortened by 7 bases and J by 6 bases, with 10 bases between the two germline ends. CDR1 is MNHEY, CDR2 SVGAGI, per germline. The CDR3 coding sequence is TGTGCCAGCACAGGGGTCGGCGAGCAGTACTTC. It translates to CASTGVGEQYF.

This clonotype was counted ten times or more. V is TRBV20-1 and J is TRBJ2-5; TRBD1 matches 7 bases. V shed 6 bases and J 4 bases; nucleotides not matched to a gene: 14. The germline V gene has CDR1 DFQATT and CDR2 SNEGSKA (reference sequence). This CDR3 is 15 amino acids long. The CDR3 nucleotides are TGCAGTGCCCAAGTGCCAGGGGGAATTTCAGAGACCCAGTACTTC. It specifies CSAQVPGGISETQYF.

This clonotype was seen repeatedly, ten times or more. The V and J genes are TRBV2 and TRBJ2-3; possible D gene TRBD2, 5 bases. Germline V lookup: CDR1 SNHLY, CDR2 FYNNEI. Between the trimmed V and J ends, which lost 8 bases and 1 base, there was a span of 10 bases. This CDR3 spans 13 amino acids. CDR3: CASFGLGTDTQYF. The CDR3 DNA is TGTGCCAGCTTTGGACTTGGCACAGATACGCAGTATTTT.

This clonotype was picked up many times. The chain has TRBV3-1 and TRBJ2-3; a possible D gene is TRBD2 (6 bases). Trimming stripped 1 base from V and 0 bases from J, with 8 bases between. Germline CDR1 LGHDT, CDR2 YNNKEL (reference sequence). The CDR3 covers 15 residues. This chain's CDR3 is CASSQAGTSTDTQYF. The CDR3 nucleotides read TGTGCCAGCAGCCAAGCCGGGACTAGCACAGATACGCAGTATTTT.

This clonotype was counted ten times or more. This chain joins TRBV7-6 and TRBJ2-2; D possibly corresponds to TRBD1 (6 bases). The V gene lost 5 bases and the J gene lost 0 bases, with 10 bases spanning the gap. The CDR3 is 15 amino acids. CDR1 is SGHVS, CDR2 FNYEAQ, per germline. CDR3 nucleotides: TGTGCCAGCAGCATACAGGGTTCGAACACCGGGGAGCTGTTTTTT. It encodes CASSIQGSNTGELFF.

This clonotype was picked up many times. The chain uses TRBV27 and TRBJ2-7; 9 nucleotides align to TRBD1. Germline V gives CDR1 MNHEY, CDR2 SMNVEV (reference sequence). V shed 1 base, J shed 5 bases, and the junction held 6 bases outside the gene matches. The length of the CDR3 is 15 residues. The CDR3 loop is CASSLYPGQGNEQYF. The DNA of the CDR3 is TGTGCCAGCAGTTTATATCCGGGACAGGGAAACGAGCAGTACTTC.

This rearrangement joins TRBV5-1 to TRBJ2-7; D gene unclear. CDR3 length: 13 residues. Per germline, CDR1 SGHRS and CDR2 YFSETQ. V lost 0 bases to trimming and J lost 1 base, with 5 bases between them. This chain's CDR3 is CASSLDRSYEQYF. In nucleotides, the CDR3 is TGCGCCAGCAGCTTGGACAGATCCTACGAGCAGTACTTC.